The rows below give T cell receptor beta chains drawn from one sample of a study of T cells after yellow fever vaccination. TCRdb reanalysed the 5' RACE reads using MiXCR and keeps one entry per CDR3 protein. In the table there are around 500,000 distinct CDR3 sequences, 21% of which are singletons. The sample consisted of PBMCs, taken less than 25 days after the first yellow fever vaccination. The receptor set was obtained from a man younger than 35 who received the YFV17D yellow fever vaccine. CDR3s include the opening cysteine and the closing phenylalanine or tryptophan. The order of the fields is J gene, D gene, clone size, V gene, CDR3 DNA, CDR3 protein. D genes are given only for firm matches. For some rows the clone size is stated as once, few or many, or as a class when expanded; others skip it.

J: TRBJ2-7; D: NA; size: NA; V: TRBV6-5; DNA: TGTGCCAGCAGTTACAAGCACGGGACATTATACGAGCAGTACTTC; CDR3: CASSYKHGTLYEQYF
J: TRBJ1-4; D: NA; size: NA; V: TRBV25-1; DNA: TGTGCCAGCAGTGCCGGGGAAAAAGCAACTAATGAAAAACTGTTTTTT; CDR3: CASSAGEKATNEKLFF
J: TRBJ1-2; D: NA; size: once; V: TRBV7-6; DNA: TGTGCCAGCAGCTCATGGGATGGTCCTCGAAAGAACTATGGCTACACCTTC; CDR3: CASSSWDGPRKNYGYTF
J: TRBJ2-5; D: TRBD2; size: once; V: TRBV4-3; DNA: TGCGCCAGCAGCCAAGAGGCGCGCGGGGGGGCTTTTGAGACCCAGTACTTC; CDR3: CASSQEARGGAFETQYF
J: TRBJ1-4; D: NA; size: few; V: TRBV4-2; DNA: TGTGCCAGCAGCCAAAAGCAGGGCGCAACTAATGAAAAACTGTTTTTT; CDR3: CASSQKQGATNEKLFF
J: TRBJ2-1; D: TRBD2; size: NA; V: TRBV30; DNA: TGTGCCTGGATGAAACTAGCGGGGGGGCAAAATGAGCAGTTCTTC; CDR3: CAWMKLAGGQNEQFF
J: TRBJ2-1; D: NA; size: NA; V: TRBV7-2; DNA: TGTGCCAGCAGCTTATACGGAACTAGAGGCTCCTACAATGAGCAGTTCTTC; CDR3: CASSLYGTRGSYNEQFF
J: TRBJ1-2; D: NA; size: NA; V: TRBV10-2; DNA: TGCGCCAGCAGTGGGGAGGGTCCTCTGGCTAACTATGGCTACACTTTC; CDR3: CASSGEGPLANYGYTF
J: TRBJ1-1; D: TRBD1; size: NA; V: TRBV10-3; DNA: TGTGCCATCACGGCCGACAGGGAGCCTGAAGCTTTCTTT; CDR3: CAITADREPEAFF
J: TRBJ2-5; D: TRBD1; size: NA; V: TRBV7-2; DNA: TGTGCCAGCAGCCCCGGAGCCGGGACAGGGTCGCAGACCCAGTACTTC; CDR3: CASSPGAGTGSQTQYF
J: TRBJ1-1; D: NA; size: few; V: TRBV29-1; DNA: TGCAGCGTCGCCTCCCGTACGGGTGAAGCTTTCTTT; CDR3: CSVASRTGEAFF
J: TRBJ2-5; D: NA; size: NA; V: TRBV20-1; DNA: TGCAGTGCTCCCCAAACTCGGGACGGTGATTGGAGGCAAGAGACCCAGTACTTC; CDR3: CSAPQTRDGDWRQETQYF
J: TRBJ1-6; D: NA; size: NA; V: TRBV7-9; DNA: TGTGCCAGCAGCTTCGGACGGGCGCTTGGCTCACCCCTCCACTTT; CDR3: CASSFGRALGSPLHF
J: TRBJ2-5; D: NA; size: NA; V: TRBV7-2; DNA: TGTGCCAGCAGCTTTCACGTTCTCGGCGGAAAAGAGACCCAGTACTTC; CDR3: CASSFHVLGGKETQYF
J: TRBJ2-3; D: TRBD2; size: many; V: TRBV3-1; DNA: TGTGCCAGCAGCCAGGGTCGAGGGACTACTAGCGGGGGGGCCGCAGATACGCAGTATTTT; CDR3: CASSQGRGTTSGGAADTQYF
J: TRBJ2-1; D: NA; size: many; V: TRBV7-6; DNA: TGTGCCAGCAGCTTACAGCCAAGCTCCTACAATGAGCAGTTCTTC; CDR3: CASSLQPSSYNEQFF
J: TRBJ1-2; D: NA; size: NA; V: TRBV6-1; DNA: TGTGCCAGCAGTGAAGGAAGGGGGGGATACTATGGCTACACCTTC; CDR3: CASSEGRGGYYGYTF
J: TRBJ1-2; D: TRBD1; size: many; V: TRBV28; DNA: TGTGCCAGCAGTTTATCGGCAGGGGGCTTTGGCTACACCTTC; CDR3: CASSLSAGGFGYTF
J: TRBJ1-1; D: NA; size: NA; V: TRBV6-1; DNA: TGTGCCAGCAGTAGGCCGGGACAACCGAACACTGAAGCTTTCTTT; CDR3: CASSRPGQPNTEAFF
J: TRBJ2-1; D: NA; size: NA; V: TRBV6-1; DNA: TGTGCCAGCAACCCGGAGGGGGCGGGGGACCACTACAATGAGCAGTTCTTC; CDR3: CASNPEGAGDHYNEQFF
J: TRBJ2-5; D: NA; size: few; V: TRBV7-9; DNA: TGTGCCAGCAGCTTTAGGACACTCGAGACCCAGTACTTC; CDR3: CASSFRTLETQYF
J: TRBJ1-1; D: NA; size: NA; V: TRBV7-2; DNA: TGTGCCAGCAGGTCCTCAGGGTACACTGAAGCTTTCTTT; CDR3: CASRSSGYTEAFF
J: TRBJ2-1; D: TRBD2; size: NA; V: TRBV6-2/TRBV6-3; DNA: TGTGCCAGCAGCAGACTAGCGGGGGGGCTGGAGCAGTTCTTC; CDR3: CASSRLAGGLEQFF
J: TRBJ2-1; D: NA; size: NA; V: TRBV11-2; DNA: TGTGCCAGCCGCCTATGGGGGACAACTCGTCACAATGAGCAGTTCTTC; CDR3: CASRLWGTTRHNEQFF
J: TRBJ2-6; D: TRBD1; size: once; V: TRBV5-1; DNA: TGCGCCAGCCAGGGGGTCTCTGGGGCCAACGTCCTGACTTTC; CDR3: CASQGVSGANVLTF
J: TRBJ2-7; D: NA; size: many; V: TRBV10-2; DNA: TGCGCCAGCAGTGAGTCGGGGACCCCCTACGAGCAGTACTTC; CDR3: CASSESGTPYEQYF
J: TRBJ1-3; D: TRBD1; size: NA; V: TRBV3-1; DNA: TGTGCCAGCAGCGGACAGGGCCGAAACACCATATATTTT; CDR3: CASSGQGRNTIYF
J: TRBJ1-4; D: NA; size: NA; V: TRBV29-1; DNA: TGCAGCGCCCATCTACAGGGCGAGAATGAAAAACTGTTTTTT; CDR3: CSAHLQGENEKLFF
J: TRBJ2-3; D: TRBD2; size: NA; V: TRBV25-1; DNA: TGTGCCAGCAGTGACAGACTAGCGGGGGCAATAGATACGCAGTATTTT; CDR3: CASSDRLAGAIDTQYF
J: TRBJ2-5; D: NA; size: NA; V: TRBV29-1; DNA: TGCAGCGTTGAAAGTCCCCGGGGTCAAGAGACCCAGTACTTC; CDR3: CSVESPRGQETQYF
J: TRBJ2-2; D: TRBD1; size: NA; V: TRBV12-3/TRBV12-4; DNA: TGTGCCAGCACCCTGGACAGGGTAGCCGGGGAGCTGTTTTTT; CDR3: CASTLDRVAGELFF
J: TRBJ2-3; D: NA; size: few; V: TRBV27; DNA: TGTGCCAGCAGTTTACAGGGCGCGAATACGCAGTATTTT; CDR3: CASSLQGANTQYF
J: TRBJ2-5; D: TRBD1; size: NA; V: TRBV7-9; DNA: TGTGCCAGCAGCCCTCGCAGGACAGGGGCGGAAGAGACCCAGTACTTC; CDR3: CASSPRRTGAEETQYF
J: TRBJ2-3; D: NA; size: few; V: TRBV4-3; DNA: TGCGCCAGCAGCCAAGCAGGGGGGTCCAGGACTGATACGCAGTATTTT; CDR3: CASSQAGGSRTDTQYF
J: TRBJ2-4; D: TRBD2; size: many; V: TRBV7-8; DNA: TGTGCCAGCAGCCTGGCTCTAGCGGGGGTCGGTACCAAAAACATTCAGTACTTC; CDR3: CASSLALAGVGTKNIQYF
J: TRBJ2-7; D: NA; size: NA; V: TRBV5-6; DNA: TGTGCCAGCAGCCCAGAACACGGACCCTACGAGCAGTACTTC; CDR3: CASSPEHGPYEQYF
J: TRBJ2-3; D: NA; size: few; V: TRBV15; DNA: TGTGCCACCAGCAGAGATAGAAGAGTAAGCACAGATACGCAGTATTTT; CDR3: CATSRDRRVSTDTQYF
J: TRBJ2-2; D: NA; size: NA; V: TRBV20-1; DNA: TGCAGTGCCGTCGGAAGGGGGGCCGGGGAGCTGTTTTTT; CDR3: CSAVGRGAGELFF
J: TRBJ1-5; D: NA; size: many; V: TRBV5-1; DNA: TGCGCCAGCAGCTTGGGGCCGGGCGGCAATCAGCCCCAGCATTTT; CDR3: CASSLGPGGNQPQHF
J: TRBJ2-1; D: NA; size: few; V: TRBV4-1; DNA: TGCGCCAGCAGCCAACTAGGCTCCTACAATGAGCAGTTCTTC; CDR3: CASSQLGSYNEQFF
J: TRBJ1-4; D: NA; size: few; V: TRBV12-3/TRBV12-4; DNA: TGTGCCAGCAGGCGAAAAACAGGAACACTGTTTTTT; CDR3: CASRRKTGTLFF
J: TRBJ2-7; D: NA; size: NA; V: TRBV4-1; DNA: TGCGCCAGCAGCCAAGGGACACCCACCTACGAGCAGTACTTC; CDR3: CASSQGTPTYEQYF
J: TRBJ2-1; D: TRBD2; size: few; V: TRBV5-1; DNA: TGCGCCAGCAGCTTGACTAGCGGGGGGTTCGGTGAGCAGTTCTTC; CDR3: CASSLTSGGFGEQFF
J: TRBJ1-6; D: TRBD1; size: NA; V: TRBV11-2; DNA: TGTGCCAGCAGCCTCGGGCCAGGGGGGGCCGGGGGACCCCTCCACTTT; CDR3: CASSLGPGGAGGPLHF
J: TRBJ2-1; D: TRBD2; size: NA; V: TRBV27; DNA: TGTGCCAGCATCTTAGCGGGGGGGCCAACCTACAATGAGCAGTTCTTC; CDR3: CASILAGGPTYNEQFF
J: TRBJ1-5; D: NA; size: NA; V: TRBV4-1; DNA: TGCGCCAGCAGCCAATCGGATCAGCCCCAGCATTTT; CDR3: CASSQSDQPQHF
J: TRBJ1-3; D: NA; size: NA; V: TRBV6-2/TRBV6-3; DNA: TGTGCCAGCAGCGAGGTGGCTTTCTCTGGAAACACCATATATTTT; CDR3: CASSEVAFSGNTIYF
J: TRBJ1-1; D: NA; size: NA; V: TRBV19; DNA: TGTGGCTCTACCTTCCGGTTGAACACTGAAGCTTTCTTT; CDR3: CGSTFRLNTEAFF
J: TRBJ1-4; D: TRBD1; size: NA; V: TRBV12-3/TRBV12-4; DNA: TGTGCCAGCAGTTTACCGGGACAGGGAAGGGAAAAACTGTTTTTT; CDR3: CASSLPGQGREKLFF
J: TRBJ1-5; D: NA; size: once; V: TRBV6-2/TRBV6-3; DNA: TGTGCCAGCAGTTACGCGGGAATCAAGCGCTTCATCCTAAGCAATCAGCCCCAGCATTTT; CDR3: CASSYAGIKRFILSNQPQHF
J: TRBJ1-1; D: NA; size: few; V: TRBV4-1; DNA: TGCGCCAGCAGCTCACGCGGCAGTTTGAACACTGAAGCTTTCTTT; CDR3: CASSSRGSLNTEAFF
J: TRBJ2-5; D: TRBD1; size: NA; V: TRBV7-6; DNA: TGTGCCAGCAGCTTAGTACAGGGGTTGGTTGAGACCCAGTACTTC; CDR3: CASSLVQGLVETQYF